This TCR beta chain is drawn from a study of blood T cell repertoires in COVID-19. Overall study context: Nucleic acid was either cDNA or gDNA, and it came from T cells, B-cell-depleted T cells, or PBMCs.

As handled by the study authors: Amplified reference gene primers provided the basis for estimating nucleated cell counts. Assay: immunoSEQ multiplex PCR; the TCRdb copy retains only in-frame clones and omits some. That table furnishes V, J and clone size, whereas the DNA furnished D and trimming. This table holds about 320,000 clones, 85% to 90% found once. V shed 7 bases, J shed 4 bases, and the junction held 12 bases outside the gene matches. This CDR3 spans 16 amino acids. CDR1 SEHNR and CDR2 FQNEAQ come from the germline V gene (reference sequence). This TCR came from a woman aged 25 to 45 with COVID-19, enrolled during active disease. V gene TRBV7-9 combines with J gene TRBJ2-3; 9 positions match TRBD2. Sequencing input: peripheral blood. CDR3 DNA sequence: TGTGCCAGCAAAATATTGGGCGGGGGGGCGGCAGATACGCAGTATTTT. It encodes CASKILGGGAADTQYF.